Following are 19 T cell receptor beta chains from one sample sequenced in a study of shared clonotypes between healthy human individuals. Assay used: immunoSEQ multiplex PCR; TCRdb lists only in-frame clones, some missing. The sample holds approximately 620,000 clones, less than 98% seen once. Sequencing used naive CD4+ T cells sorted from blood. Subset reported: CD45RA+ positively selected. These TCRs come from a woman aged 30 to 39 in good health.

The chain joins TRBV19 to TRBJ2-5; 10 nucleotides align to TRBD1. In germline, CDR1 is LNHDA, CDR2 SQIVND (reference sequence). The ends lost 4 bases at V and 2 bases at J; junction bases unmatched: 4. The CDR3 consists of 15 residues. CDR3 DNA: TGTGCCAGTAGTAGCCGGGACAGGGGACAAGAGACCCAGTACTTC. Translation gives CASSSRDRGQETQYF.

Comment on this clone: Germline and junction disagree at one end, which may indicate a read error. This sequence joins TRBV5-1 and TRBJ1-1; 9 positions match TRBD1. CDR1 and CDR2 from the germline V gene are SGHRS and YFSETQ. This CDR3 is 15 amino acids long. The CDR3: CASRQGERSNSEAFF. The DNA for the CDR3 is TGCGCCAGCCGACAGGGGGAGAGATCTAACAGTGAAGCTTTCTTT.

CDR3 residues: CASSIQGPQPQHF. As DNA, the CDR3 is TGTGCCAGCAGCATACAGGGACCTCAGCCCCAGCATTTT. The chain carries TRBV5-5 and TRBJ1-5; possible D gene TRBD1, 6 bases. From germline, CDR1 is SGHKS and CDR2 YYEKEE (reference sequence). The CDR3 has 13 amino acids. The V end lost 4 bases, the J end lost 6 bases, and 11 bases lay between the germline ends.

The rearrangement links TRBV5-1 to TRBJ1-2, with D tentatively TRBD1 (5 bases). Germline CDR1 is SGHRS and CDR2 is YFSETQ. Trimming took 0 bases from V and 7 from J, leaving 10 bases between them. This CDR3 has 13 residues. This CDR3 reads CASSLEGEGGYTF. The CDR3 DNA reads TGCGCCAGCAGCTTGGAAGGGGAGGGTGGCTACACCTTC.

The rearrangement joins TRBV28 to TRBJ2-1, with 11 positions matching TRBD1. In germline, CDR1 is MDHEN, CDR2 SYDVKM. The CDR3 has 16 residues. The J segment lost 3 bases and the V segment lost 5 bases, leaving 6 bases of the junction unmatched. The CDR3 region is CASSTSGTGGYNEQFF. The CDR3 nucleotides are TGTGCCAGCAGTACCTCCGGGACAGGGGGCTACAATGAGCAGTTCTTC.

The count of this clone is one. The V gene is TRBV9, the J gene TRBJ1-2; 9 positions agree with TRBD1. The CDR3 covers 15 residues. CDR1 SGDLS and CDR2 YYNGEE come from the germline V gene. V was pared by 3 bases and J by 5 bases, with 8 bases of the junction left unmatched. CDR3 sequence: CASSAQGTGIYGYTF. CDR3 sequence (DNA): TGTGCCAGCAGCGCCCAAGGGACAGGGATTTATGGCTACACCTTC.

The rearrangement joins TRBV18 to TRBJ2-7; tentatively, D is TRBD1 (5 bases). The germline V and J ends were trimmed by 6 bases and 0 bases, with 18 bases remaining between them. The CDR3 consists of 16 residues. Germline V gene sequence: CDR1 KGHSH, CDR2 LQKENI. CDR3 in amino acids: CASSPNRQTISYEQYF. In DNA, the CDR3 is TGTGCCAGCTCGCCAAATCGACAGACAATCTCCTACGAGCAGTACTTC.

The chain has TRBV28 and TRBJ1-5; no firm D call. CDR3 size: 15 residues. V lost 2 bases, J lost 6 bases, and 14 bases lay in between. Germline-derived CDR1 and CDR2 are MDHEN and SYDVKM. This CDR3 reads CASSLALGSGQPQHF. The DNA for the CDR3 is TGTGCCAGCAGTTTAGCTTTAGGCTCGGGTCAGCCCCAGCATTTT. Based on the CDR3 plus reference TRBV28 and TRBJ1-5, the full variable domain is DVKVTQSSRYLVKRTGEKVFLECVQDMDHENMFWYRQDPGLGLRLIYFSYDVKMKEKGDIPEGYSVSREKKERFSLILESASTNQTSMYLCASSLALGSGQPQHFGDGTRLSIL.

The V and J genes are TRBV7-2 and TRBJ2-3; D is uncertain. Germline assignment: CDR1 SGHTA and CDR2 FQGNSA. The CDR3 sequence is 12 residues long. V lost 3 bases and J lost 6, with 7 bases in between. The chain's CDR3 is CASSFIFDTQYF. CDR3 nucleotides: TGTGCCAGCAGCTTTATCTTCGATACGCAGTATTTT.

The rearrangement joins TRBV28 to TRBJ2-1; D not resolved. Looked up from germline, CDR1 is MDHEN and CDR2 is SYDVKM. V gave up 3 bases and J gave up 5 bases, with 14 bases separating them. The CDR3 length is 15 residues. This CDR3 is CASSFYRMANNEQFF. The DNA of the CDR3 is TGTGCCAGCAGTTTTTACCGCATGGCAAACAATGAGCAGTTCTTC. The whole variable domain, filled in from reference TRBV28 and TRBJ2-1, reads DVKVTQSSRYLVKRTGEKVFLECVQDMDHENMFWYRQDPGLGLRLIYFSYDVKMKEKGDIPEGYSVSREKKERFSLILESASTNQTSMYLCASSFYRMANNEQFFGPGTRLTVL.

The chain links TRBV5-4 to TRBJ2-7; D is perhaps TRBD1 (5 bases). The V gene lost 0 bases and the J gene lost 3 bases, with 13 bases spanning the gap. This CDR3 contains 15 residues. In germline, CDR1 is SGHNT, CDR2 YYREEE (reference sequence). The CDR3 bases are TGTGCCAGCAGCTTGGGTGGGCAGGACATCTACGAGCAGTACTTC. Its translation is CASSLGGQDIYEQYF.

The chain combines TRBV6-6 with TRBJ1-1; the D gene is possibly TRBD1 (6 bases). This CDR3 is built from 14 residues. Trimming took 7 bases from V and 3 from J, leaving 15 bases between them. Looked up from germline, CDR1 is MNHNY and CDR2 is SVGAGI (reference sequence). CDR3: CASTGGGRDTEAFF. The CDR3 bases are TGTGCCAGCACCGGTGGGGGCAGGGACACTGAAGCTTTCTTT.

The chain recombines TRBV30 with TRBJ2-7, with 8 bases that match TRBD1. Per the germline V gene, CDR1 is GTSNPN and CDR2 is SVGIG (reference sequence). CDR3 length: 14 amino acids. V was clipped by 3 bases and J by 2 bases; unmatched bases: 6. CDR3 coding DNA: TGTGCCTGGAGGGACAGGGTATTTACCTACGAGCAGTACTTC. This codes for CAWRDRVFTYEQYF.

The V and J genes are TRBV2 and TRBJ2-2, with TRBD2 matching 12 bases. The trim removed 6 bases at V and 1 base at J, leaving 3 bases unmatched. This CDR3 is 16 amino acids long. CDR1 SNHLY and CDR2 FYNNEI come from the germline V gene. In DNA, the CDR3 is TGTGCCAGCAGCATGGGACTAGCGGGGAACACCGGGGAGCTGTTTTTT. It encodes CASSMGLAGNTGELFF.

The J gene is TRBJ2-7, the V gene TRBV7-3; no reliable D call. This CDR3 has 17 residues. V lost 2 bases and J 5 bases, leaving 22 bases between the germline ends. Germline V gives CDR1 SGHTA, CDR2 FQGTGA. This CDR3 reads CASSLPHGDLGSDEQYF. CDR3 coding DNA: TGTGCCAGCAGCTTACCCCACGGAGATTTAGGGTCTGACGAGCAGTACTTC.

The J gene is TRBJ2-1, the V gene TRBV7-2; weak D call: TRBD2 (5 bases). The length of the CDR3 is 11 residues. Trimming pared 2 bases from V and 10 bases from J, leaving 6 bases between. Germline CDR1 is SGHTA and CDR2 is FQGNSA. The CDR3 DNA sequence: TGTGCCAGCAGCTTAAGAGGGGAGCAGTTCTTC. It codes for CASSLRGEQFF.

This chain uses TRBV15 with TRBJ1-6, with 10 bases lining up with TRBD1. CDR1 is LNHNV and CDR2 is YYDKDF in the germline V gene (reference sequence). With V trimmed by 6 bases and J by 2 bases, 1 base remained unmatched. The CDR3 has 15 amino acids. CDR3 sequence reads: CATRTGGPYNSPLHF. As DNA, the CDR3 is TGTGCCACCAGGACAGGGGGCCCCTATAATTCACCCCTCCACTTT.

The rearrangement joins TRBV6-5 to TRBJ1-2; D is uncertain. The germline CDR1 and CDR2 sequences are MNHEY and SVGAGI. The CDR3 contains 12 residues. V dropped 4 bases and J dropped 6 bases, with 9 bases sitting between them. CDR3 region: CASSSGGDGYTF. Here the CDR3 DNA reads TGTGCCAGCAGTTCCGGTGGGGATGGCTACACCTTC.

The V and J genes are TRBV18 and TRBJ2-1; D remains unclear. Germline-derived CDR1 and CDR2 are KGHSH and LQKENI. The CDR3 covers 14 residues. The V end lost 0 bases, the J end lost 8 bases, and 11 bases lay between the germline ends. The CDR3 protein is CASSPPPTGYEQFF. The CDR3 DNA reads TGTGCCAGCTCACCACCCCCGACCGGCTATGAGCAGTTCTTC.